This TCR beta chain was identified during a study of blood T cell repertoires in COVID-19. Study background: The United States, Italy and Spain were the sources of the acute and convalescent COVID-19 samples. In each case, the material was cDNA or gDNA derived from T cells, B-cell-depleted T cells, or PBMCs.

How the authors handled the data: By means of reference gene primer amplification, nucleated cell counts were estimated. Measured with immunoSEQ multiplex PCR; TCRdb has only the in-frame clones, and not every one. V and J calls and clone size are as listed in that table; D and trimming were resolved from the DNA. The sample has a few hundred thousand clones; roughly 85% are singletons. The source is a woman younger than 30 with acute or convalescent COVID-19. The specimen sequenced was peripheral blood.

This chain's CDR3 is CAWSVLGFGTDLYGYTF. DNA for the CDR3: TGTGCCTGGAGTGTATTAGGGTTCGGGACAGACCTCTATGGCTACACCTTC. The chain joins TRBV30 to TRBJ1-2; 7 nucleotides line up with TRBD1. Per germline, CDR1 GTSNPN and CDR2 SVGIG (reference sequence). V shed 0 bases, J shed 4 bases, and the junction held 14 bases outside the gene matches. CDR3 size: 17 residues.